This TCR beta chain was sequenced during a study of shared clonotypes between healthy human individuals. This CDR3 spans 14 amino acids. Deletions cut 6 bases from V and 1 base from J, with 11 bases between. Germline loops: CDR1 SNHLY, CDR2 FYNNEI. Findings and caveats of the study: Sequencing of the sorted subsets was shown by rarefaction to be incomplete despite large depth. Lower generation probabilities were found for non-shared clonotypes than for those shared by all four donors.

Notes on this clone: Its specificity is unknown.

Assay used: immunoSEQ multiplex PCR; TCRdb lists only in-frame clones, some missing. The table records about 2.4 million clones, roughly 93% of them present only once. This chain joins TRBV2 and TRBJ2-3; the D is unclear. The sample was naive CD4+ T cells from PBMCs. Subset: CD45RA+ positively selected. This clonotype was obtained from a man between 18 and 35 years old in good health. Some clones in this sample may be carry-over from other donors' samples. This chain's CDR3 is CASRTHPGTDTQYF. As DNA, the CDR3 is TGTGCCAGCAGGACCCACCCGGGCACAGATACGCAGTATTTT.